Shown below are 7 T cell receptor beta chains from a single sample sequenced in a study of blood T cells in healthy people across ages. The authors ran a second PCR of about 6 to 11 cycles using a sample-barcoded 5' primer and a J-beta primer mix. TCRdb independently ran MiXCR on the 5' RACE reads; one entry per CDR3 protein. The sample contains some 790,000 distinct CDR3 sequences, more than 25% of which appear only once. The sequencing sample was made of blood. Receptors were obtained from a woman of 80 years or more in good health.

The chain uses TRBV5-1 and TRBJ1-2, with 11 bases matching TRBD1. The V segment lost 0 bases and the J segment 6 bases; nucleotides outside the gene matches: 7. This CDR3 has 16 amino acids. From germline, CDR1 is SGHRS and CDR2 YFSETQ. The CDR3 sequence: CASSLAPDRGPDGYTF. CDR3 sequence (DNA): TGCGCCAGCAGCTTGGCCCCGGACAGGGGGCCCGATGGCTACACCTTC.

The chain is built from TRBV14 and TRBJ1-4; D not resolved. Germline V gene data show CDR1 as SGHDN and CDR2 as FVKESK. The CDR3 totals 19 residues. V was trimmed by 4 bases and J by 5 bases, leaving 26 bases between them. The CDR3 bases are TGTGCCAGCAGCCCTCCACCCCCAGGCCGGGCGCTCCAAAATGAAAAACTGTTTTTT. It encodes CASSPPPPGRALQNEKLFF.

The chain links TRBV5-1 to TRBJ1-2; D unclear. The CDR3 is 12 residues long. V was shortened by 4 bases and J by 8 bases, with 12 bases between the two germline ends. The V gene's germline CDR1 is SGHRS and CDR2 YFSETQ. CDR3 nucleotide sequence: TGCGCCAGCAGCGCCGGATTGGGCGGCTACACCTTC. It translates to CASSAGLGGYTF.

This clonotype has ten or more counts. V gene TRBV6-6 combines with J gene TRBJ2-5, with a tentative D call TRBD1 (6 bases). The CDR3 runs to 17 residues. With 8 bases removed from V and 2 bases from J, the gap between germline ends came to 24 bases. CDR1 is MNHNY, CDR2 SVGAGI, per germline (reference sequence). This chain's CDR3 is CASATWVSVTGQETQYF. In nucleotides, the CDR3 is TGTGCCAGCGCAACCTGGGTTAGTGTGACAGGACAAGAGACCCAGTACTTC.

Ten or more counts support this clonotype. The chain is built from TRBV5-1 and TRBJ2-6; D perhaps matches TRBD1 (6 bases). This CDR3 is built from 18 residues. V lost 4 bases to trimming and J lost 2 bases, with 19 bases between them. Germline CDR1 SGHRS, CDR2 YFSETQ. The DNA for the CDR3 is TGCGCCAGCAGCGCCATGGGGGACAACTCCCCTGGGGCCAACGTCCTGACTTTC. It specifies CASSAMGDNSPGANVLTF.

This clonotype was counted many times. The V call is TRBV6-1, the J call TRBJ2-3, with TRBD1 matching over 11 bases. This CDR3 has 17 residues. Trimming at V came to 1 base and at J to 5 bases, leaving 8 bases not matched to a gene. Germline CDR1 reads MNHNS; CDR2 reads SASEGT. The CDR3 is CASSEEWTGGSGDTQYF. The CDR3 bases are TGTGCCAGCAGTGAAGAGTGGACAGGGGGCAGTGGAGATACGCAGTATTTT.

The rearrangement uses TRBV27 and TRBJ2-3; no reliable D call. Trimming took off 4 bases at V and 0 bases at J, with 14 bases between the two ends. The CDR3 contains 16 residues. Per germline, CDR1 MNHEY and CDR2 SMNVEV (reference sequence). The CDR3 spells CASSSPRGRSTDTQYF. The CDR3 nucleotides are TGTGCCAGCAGTTCCCCCCGTGGGCGGAGCACAGATACGCAGTATTTT.